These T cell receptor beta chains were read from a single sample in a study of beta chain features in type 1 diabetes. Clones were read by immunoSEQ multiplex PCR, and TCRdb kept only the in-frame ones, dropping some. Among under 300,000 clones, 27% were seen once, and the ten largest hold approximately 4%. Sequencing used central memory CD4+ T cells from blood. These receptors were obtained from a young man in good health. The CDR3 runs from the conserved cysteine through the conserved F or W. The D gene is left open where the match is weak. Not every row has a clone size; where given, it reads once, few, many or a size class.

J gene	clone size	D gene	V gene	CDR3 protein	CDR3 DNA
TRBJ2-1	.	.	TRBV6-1	CASSPTSSYNEQFF	TGTGCCAGCAGCCCCACGAGCTCCTACAATGAGCAGTTCTTC
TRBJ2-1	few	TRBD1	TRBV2	CASALGQGKYEQFF	TGTGCCTCAGCCTTGGGACAGGGGAAATATGAGCAGTTCTTC
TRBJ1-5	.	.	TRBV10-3	CAISESEAGKQPQHF	TGTGCCATCAGTGAGTCGGAGGCAGGGAAACAGCCCCAGCATTTT
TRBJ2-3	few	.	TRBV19	CASSRGRKITDTQYF	TGTGCCAGTAGTAGGGGACGGAAAATCACAGATACGCAGTATTTT
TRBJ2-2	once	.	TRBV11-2	CASSSVLVAGELFF	TGTGCCAGCAGCTCGGTCCTCGTAGCCGGGGAGCTGTTTTTT
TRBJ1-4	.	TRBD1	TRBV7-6	CASSPDRGVGKLFF	TGTGCCAGCAGCCCTGACAGGGGAGTGGGAAAACTGTTTTTT
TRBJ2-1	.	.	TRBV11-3	CASSLAGEGNEQFF	TGTGCCAGCAGCTTAGCGGGAGAGGGGAATGAGCAGTTCTTC
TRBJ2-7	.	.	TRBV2	CASGGWEYEQYF	TGTGCCAGCGGGGGATGGGAGTACGAGCAGTACTTC
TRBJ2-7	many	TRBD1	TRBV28	CASVPSGTGIHEQYF	TGTGCCAGCGTCCCAAGTGGGACAGGGATTCACGAGCAGTACTTC
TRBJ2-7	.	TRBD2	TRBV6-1	CASRGGISYEQYF	TGTGCCAGCAGGGGAGGGATCTCCTACGAGCAGTACTTC
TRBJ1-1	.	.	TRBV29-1	CSVAAGTGTEAFF	TGCAGCGTTGCGGCTGGGACGGGCACTGAAGCTTTCTTT
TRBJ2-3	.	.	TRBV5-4	CASSLMTGQSTDTQYF	TGTGCCAGCAGCCTGATGACGGGGCAGAGCACAGATACGCAGTATTTT
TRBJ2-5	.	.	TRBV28	CASSFPGSGETQYF	TGTGCCAGCAGTTTTCCCGGGAGTGGGGAGACCCAGTACTTC
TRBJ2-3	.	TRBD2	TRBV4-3	CASSQASAGGRTDTQYF	TGCGCCAGCAGCCAAGCCTCAGCGGGAGGACGCACAGATACGCAGTATTTT
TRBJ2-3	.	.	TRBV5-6	CASSLAGADTQYF	TGTGCCAGCAGCTTGGCGGGGGCAGATACGCAGTATTTT
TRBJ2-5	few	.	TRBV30	CAWKLSRTQYF	TGTGCCTGGAAGCTGTCTCGGACCCAGTACTTC
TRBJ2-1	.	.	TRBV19	CASSIRTDNEQFF	TGTGCCAGTAGTATACGGACGGACAATGAGCAGTTCTTC
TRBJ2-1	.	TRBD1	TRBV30	CASGTGGVEQFF	TGTGCGTCCGGGACAGGGGGCGTTGAGCAGTTCTTC
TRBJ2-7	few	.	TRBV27	CASSLEGGQRAQYF	TGTGCCAGCAGTTTGGAGGGGGGACAGAGAGCGCAGTACTTC
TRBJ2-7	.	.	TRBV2	CASSETSYEQYF	TGTGCCAGCAGTGAAACTAGTTACGAGCAGTACTTC
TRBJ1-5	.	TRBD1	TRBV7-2	CASSLEGTGYQPQHF	TGTGCCAGCAGCTTAGAAGGGACAGGGTATCAGCCCCAGCATTTT
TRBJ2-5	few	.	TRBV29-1	CSVLQGGETQYF	TGCAGCGTTTTGCAGGGAGGAGAGACCCAGTACTTC
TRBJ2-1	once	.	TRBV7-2	CASTGSGTSLNEQFF	TGTGCCAGCACCGGCTCCGGGACTTCTCTCAATGAGCAGTTCTTC
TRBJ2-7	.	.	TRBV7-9	CASSLNKDYEQYF	TGTGCCAGCAGCTTAAACAAAGATTACGAGCAGTACTTC
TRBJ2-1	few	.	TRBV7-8	CASSLAGTPHEQFF	TGTGCCAGCAGCTTAGCGGGGACCCCACATGAGCAGTTCTTC
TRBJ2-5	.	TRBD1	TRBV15	CATSSPGTEGETQYF	TGTGCCACCAGCTCCCCCGGGACAGAGGGAGAGACCCAGTACTTC
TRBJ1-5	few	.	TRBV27	CASSPGLTERPQHF	TGTGCCAGCAGTCCCGGACTCACTGAAAGGCCCCAGCATTTT
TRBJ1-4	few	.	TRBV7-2	CASSLVLGRNEKLFF	TGTGCCAGCAGCTTAGTCCTGGGACGGAATGAAAAACTGTTTTTT
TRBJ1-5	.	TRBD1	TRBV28	CATHRGDQPQHF	TGTGCCACCCACAGGGGAGATCAGCCCCAGCATTTT
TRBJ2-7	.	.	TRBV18	CASSPSDNPYVEQYF	TGTGCCAGCTCACCTAGTGACAACCCCTACGTGGAGCAGTACTTC
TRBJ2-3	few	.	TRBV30	CAWTTGTDTQYF	TGTGCCTGGACCACAGGCACAGATACGCAGTATTTT
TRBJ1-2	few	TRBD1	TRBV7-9	CASSLDQGANGYTF	TGTGCCAGCAGCTTGGATCAGGGGGCGAATGGCTACACCTTC
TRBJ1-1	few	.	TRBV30	CAWSVRWLSTEAFF	TGTGCCTGGAGTGTACGGTGGTTAAGCACTGAAGCTTTCTTT
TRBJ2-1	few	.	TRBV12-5	CASGFTLEGSPIEQFF	TGTGCTAGTGGTTTTACTTTAGAGGGATCTCCTATTGAGCAGTTCTTC
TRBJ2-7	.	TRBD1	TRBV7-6	CASSLARDSEQYF	TGTGCCAGCAGCTTAGCGAGGGACAGCGAGCAGTACTTC
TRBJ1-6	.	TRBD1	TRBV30	CAWRGTGVASPLHF	TGTGCCTGGAGGGGTACAGGGGTGGCTTCACCCCTCCACTTT
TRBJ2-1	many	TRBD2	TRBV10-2	CASSGTSGSPNEQFF	TGCGCCAGCAGCGGGACTAGCGGGAGCCCCAATGAGCAGTTCTTC
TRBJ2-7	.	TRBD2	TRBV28	CASTGLVVGEQYF	TGTGCCAGTACGGGACTAGTGGTGGGAGAGCAGTACTTC
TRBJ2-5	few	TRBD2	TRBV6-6	CASGGLAAATQYF	TGTGCCAGCGGCGGACTAGCGGCAGCAACCCAGTACTTC
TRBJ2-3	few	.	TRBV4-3	CASSQEPTVWTDTQYF	TGCGCCAGCAGCCAAGAGCCCACAGTATGGACGGATACGCAGTATTTT
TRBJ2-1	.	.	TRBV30	CAWSPNPYPLAQRHFFWEQFF	TGTGCCTGGAGTCCTAACCCTTATCCATTAGCTCAGCGGCATTTCTTTTGGGAGCAGTTCTTC
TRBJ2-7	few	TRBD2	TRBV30	CAWSVGSGGYEQYF	TGTGCCTGGAGTGTAGGTAGCGGGGGTTACGAGCAGTACTTC
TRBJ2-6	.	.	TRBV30	CAWKRDPVWAGANVLTF	TGTGCCTGGAAACGCGACCCAGTATGGGCTGGGGCCAACGTCCTGACTTTC
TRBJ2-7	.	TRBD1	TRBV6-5	CASSYSNRDRTYEQYF	TGTGCCAGCAGTTACTCTAATAGGGACAGGACCTACGAGCAGTACTTC
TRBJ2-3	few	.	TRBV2	CASSDRAGTDTQYF	TGTGCCAGCAGTGATCGAGCGGGCACAGATACGCAGTATTTT
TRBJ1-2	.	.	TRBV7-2	CASSPWTADGYTF	TGTGCCAGCAGCCCCTGGACAGCCGATGGCTACACCTTC
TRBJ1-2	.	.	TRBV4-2	CASSQVEEGYGYTF	TGTGCCAGCAGCCAAGTAGAGGAGGGCTATGGCTACACCTTC
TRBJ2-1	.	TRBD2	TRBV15	CATSREPAGGVEQFF	TGTGCCACCAGCAGAGAGCCGGCGGGAGGTGTTGAGCAGTTCTTC
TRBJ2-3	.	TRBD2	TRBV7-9	CASSLRTSGGAVTDTQYF	TGTGCCAGCAGCCTACGGACTAGCGGGGGGGCCGTCACAGATACGCAGTATTTT
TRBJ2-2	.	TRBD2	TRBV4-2	CASSQVGLAGGVTGELFF	TGTGCCAGCAGCCAAGTGGGATTAGCGGGAGGGGTAACCGGGGAGCTGTTTTTT
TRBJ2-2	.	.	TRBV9	CASSEAANTGELFF	TGTGCCAGCAGCGAAGCGGCGAACACCGGGGAGCTGTTTTTT
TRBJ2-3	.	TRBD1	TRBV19	CASSVTGTGNSDTQYF	TGTGCCAGTAGCGTGACCGGGACAGGGAACTCAGATACGCAGTATTTT
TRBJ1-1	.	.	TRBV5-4	CASSPAGGNTEAFF	TGTGCCAGCAGCCCCGCCGGGGGAAACACTGAAGCTTTCTTT
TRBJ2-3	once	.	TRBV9	CASSPRGGSTDTQYF	TGTGCCAGCAGCCCGCGTGGGGGTAGCACAGATACGCAGTATTTT
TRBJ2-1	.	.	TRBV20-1	CSAPEGFEQFF	TGCAGTGCGCCCGAGGGATTTGAGCAGTTCTTC